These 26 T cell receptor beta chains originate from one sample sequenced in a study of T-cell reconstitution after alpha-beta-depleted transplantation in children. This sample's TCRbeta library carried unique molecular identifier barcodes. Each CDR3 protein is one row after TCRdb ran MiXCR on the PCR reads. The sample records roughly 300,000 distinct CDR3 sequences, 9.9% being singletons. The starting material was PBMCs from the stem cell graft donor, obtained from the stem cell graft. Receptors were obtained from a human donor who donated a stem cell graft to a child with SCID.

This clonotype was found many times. The CDR3 loop reads CASSPLGSGNTIYF. The DNA for the CDR3 is TGTGCCAGCAGCCCCCTGGGCTCTGGAAACACCATATATTTT. This chain links TRBV11-2 with TRBJ1-3, with unresolved D. The CDR3 has 14 residues. Per germline, CDR1 SGHAT and CDR2 FQNNGV. Trimming took off 5 bases at V and 0 bases at J, with 8 bases between the two ends.

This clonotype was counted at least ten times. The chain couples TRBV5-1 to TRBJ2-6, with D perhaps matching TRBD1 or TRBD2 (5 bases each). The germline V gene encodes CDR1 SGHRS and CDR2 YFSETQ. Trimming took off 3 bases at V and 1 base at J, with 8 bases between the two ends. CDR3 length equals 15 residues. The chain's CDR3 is CASSSWGSGANVLTF. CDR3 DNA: TGCGCCAGCAGCTCGTGGGGGTCTGGGGCCAACGTCCTGACTTTC.

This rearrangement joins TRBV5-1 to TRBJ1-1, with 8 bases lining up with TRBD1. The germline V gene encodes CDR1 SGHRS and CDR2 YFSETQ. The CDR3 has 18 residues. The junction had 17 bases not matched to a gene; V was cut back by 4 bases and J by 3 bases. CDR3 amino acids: CASSENTRGQNFDTEAFF. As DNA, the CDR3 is TGCGCCAGCAGCGAAAACACCAGGGGGCAAAACTTCGACACTGAAGCTTTCTTT. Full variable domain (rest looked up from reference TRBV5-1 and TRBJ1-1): KAGVTQTPRYLIKTRGQQVTLSCSPISGHRSVSWYQQTPGQGLQFLFEYFSETQRNKGNFPGRFSGRQFSNSRSEMNVSTLELGDSALYLCASSENTRGQNFDTEAFFGQGTRLTVV.

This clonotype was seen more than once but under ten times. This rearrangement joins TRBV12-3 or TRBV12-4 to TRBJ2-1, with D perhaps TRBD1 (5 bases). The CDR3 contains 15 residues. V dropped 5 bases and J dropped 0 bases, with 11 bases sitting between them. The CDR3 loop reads CASSLRVGSYNEQFF. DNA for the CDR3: TGTGCCAGCAGTCTCAGGGTCGGCTCCTACAATGAGCAGTTCTTC.

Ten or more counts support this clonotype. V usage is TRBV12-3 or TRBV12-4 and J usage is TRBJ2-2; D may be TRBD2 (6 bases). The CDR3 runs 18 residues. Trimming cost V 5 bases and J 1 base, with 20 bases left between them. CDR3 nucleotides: TGTGCCAGCAGTCAGGGACTCGCGAAAAGGGAGAACACCGGGGAGCTGTTTTTT. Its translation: CASSQGLAKRENTGELFF.

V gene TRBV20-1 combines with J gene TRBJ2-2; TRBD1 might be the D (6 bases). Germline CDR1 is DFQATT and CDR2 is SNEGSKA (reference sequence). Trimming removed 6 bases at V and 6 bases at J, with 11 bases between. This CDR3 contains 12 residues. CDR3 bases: TGCAGTGCCCCTACAGGGCCCGGGGAGCTGTTTTTT. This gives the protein CSAPTGPGELFF.

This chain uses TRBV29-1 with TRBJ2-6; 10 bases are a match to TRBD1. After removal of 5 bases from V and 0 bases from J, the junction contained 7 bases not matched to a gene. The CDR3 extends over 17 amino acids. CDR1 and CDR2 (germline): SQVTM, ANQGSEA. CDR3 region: CSVKTGQGYSGANVLTF. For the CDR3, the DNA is TGCAGCGTTAAAACGGGACAGGGGTACTCTGGGGCCAACGTCCTGACTTTC.

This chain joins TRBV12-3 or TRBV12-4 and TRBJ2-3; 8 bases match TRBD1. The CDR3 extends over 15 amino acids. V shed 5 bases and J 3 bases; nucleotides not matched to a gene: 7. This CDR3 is CASSLQGAITDTQYF. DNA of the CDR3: TGTGCCAGCAGTCTGCAGGGGGCGATTACAGATACGCAGTATTTT.

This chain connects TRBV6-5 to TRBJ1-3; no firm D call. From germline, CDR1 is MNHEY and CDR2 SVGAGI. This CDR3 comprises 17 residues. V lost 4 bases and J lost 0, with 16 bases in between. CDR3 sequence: CASSSSVRPPSGNTIYF. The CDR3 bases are TGTGCCAGCAGTTCTTCCGTAAGGCCCCCCTCTGGAAACACCATATATTTT.

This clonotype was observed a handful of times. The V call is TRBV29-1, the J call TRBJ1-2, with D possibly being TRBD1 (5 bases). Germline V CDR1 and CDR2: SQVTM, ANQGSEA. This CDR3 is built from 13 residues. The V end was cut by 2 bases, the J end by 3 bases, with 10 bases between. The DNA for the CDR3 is TGCAGCGTTGAACGGACATCTCACTATGGCTACACCTTC. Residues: CSVERTSHYGYTF.

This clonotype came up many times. CDR3 DNA: TGTGCCAGCCGAGAGGGGGGGCCCCCCGGGGAGCTGTTTTTT. Protein: CASREGGPPGELFF. This sequence joins TRBV12-3 or TRBV12-4 and TRBJ2-2; maybe TRBD2 (7 bases). This CDR3 has 14 amino acids. Deletions cut 8 bases from V and 6 bases from J, with 16 bases between.

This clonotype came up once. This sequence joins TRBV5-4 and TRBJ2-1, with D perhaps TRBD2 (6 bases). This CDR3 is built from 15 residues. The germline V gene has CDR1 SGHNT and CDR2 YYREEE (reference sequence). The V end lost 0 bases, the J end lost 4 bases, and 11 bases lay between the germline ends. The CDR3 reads CASSLGEEVYNEQFF. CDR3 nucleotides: TGTGCCAGCAGCTTGGGGGAGGAGGTTTACAATGAGCAGTTCTTC.

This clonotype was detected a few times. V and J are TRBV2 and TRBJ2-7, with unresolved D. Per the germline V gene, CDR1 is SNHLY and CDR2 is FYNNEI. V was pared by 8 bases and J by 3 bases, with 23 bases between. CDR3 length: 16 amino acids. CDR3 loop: CASPKGATRVSYEQYF. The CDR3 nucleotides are TGTGCCAGCCCGAAGGGTGCTACTCGGGTAAGCTACGAGCAGTACTTC.

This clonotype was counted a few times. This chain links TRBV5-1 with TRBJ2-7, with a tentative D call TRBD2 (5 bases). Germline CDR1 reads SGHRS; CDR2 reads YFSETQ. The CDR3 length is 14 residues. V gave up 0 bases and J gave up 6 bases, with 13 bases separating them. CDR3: CASSLGSRRGEQYF. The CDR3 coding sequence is TGCGCCAGCAGCTTGGGTTCCCGCCGGGGCGAGCAGTACTTC.

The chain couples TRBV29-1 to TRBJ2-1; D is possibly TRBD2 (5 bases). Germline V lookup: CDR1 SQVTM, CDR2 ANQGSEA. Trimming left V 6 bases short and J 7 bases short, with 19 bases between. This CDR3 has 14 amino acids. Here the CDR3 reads CSVGELTARNEQFF. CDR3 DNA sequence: TGCAGCGTGGGAGAGTTAACAGCAAGGAATGAGCAGTTCTTC.

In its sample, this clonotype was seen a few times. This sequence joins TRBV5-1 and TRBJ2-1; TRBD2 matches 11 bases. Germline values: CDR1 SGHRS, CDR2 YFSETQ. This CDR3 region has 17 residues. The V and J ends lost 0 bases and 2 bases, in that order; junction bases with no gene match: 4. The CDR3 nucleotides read TGCGCCAGCAGCTTGGTCCTTAGCGGGGGGGCCTACAATGAGCAGTTCTTC. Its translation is CASSLVLSGGAYNEQFF.

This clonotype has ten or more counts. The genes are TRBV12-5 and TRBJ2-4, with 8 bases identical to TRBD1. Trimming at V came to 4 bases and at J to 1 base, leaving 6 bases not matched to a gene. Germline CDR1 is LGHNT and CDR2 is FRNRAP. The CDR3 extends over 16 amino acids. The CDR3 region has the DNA TGTGCTAGTGGTTCGCCCTACAGGGGGGCCAAAAACATTCAGTACTTC. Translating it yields CASGSPYRGAKNIQYF.

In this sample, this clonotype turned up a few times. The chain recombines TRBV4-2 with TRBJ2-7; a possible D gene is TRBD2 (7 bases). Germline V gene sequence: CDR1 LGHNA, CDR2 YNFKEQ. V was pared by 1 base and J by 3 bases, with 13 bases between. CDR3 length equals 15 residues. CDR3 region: CASSQVRGGHYEQYF. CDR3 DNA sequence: TGTGCCAGCAGCCAAGTGAGGGGGGGCCACTACGAGCAGTACTTC.

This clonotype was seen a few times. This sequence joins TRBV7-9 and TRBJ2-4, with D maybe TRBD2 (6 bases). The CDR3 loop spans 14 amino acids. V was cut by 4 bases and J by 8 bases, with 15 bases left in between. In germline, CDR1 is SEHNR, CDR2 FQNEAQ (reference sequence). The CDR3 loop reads CASSSSEGGHIQYF. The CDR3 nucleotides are TGTGCCAGCAGCTCTTCGGAGGGTGGACACATTCAGTACTTC. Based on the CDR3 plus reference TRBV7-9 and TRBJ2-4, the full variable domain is DTGVSQNPRHKITKRGQNVTFRCDPISEHNRLYWYRQTLGQGPEFLTYFQNEAQLEKSRLLSDRFSAERPKGSFSTLEIQRTEQGDSAMYLCASSSSEGGHIQYFGAGTRLSVL.

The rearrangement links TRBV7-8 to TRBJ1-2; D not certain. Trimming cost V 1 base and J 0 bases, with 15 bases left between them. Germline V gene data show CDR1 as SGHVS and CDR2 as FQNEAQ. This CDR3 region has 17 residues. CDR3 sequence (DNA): TGTGCCAGCAGCTTAGTCGCGGGAATATCTACTAACTATGGCTACACCTTC. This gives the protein CASSLVAGISTNYGYTF.

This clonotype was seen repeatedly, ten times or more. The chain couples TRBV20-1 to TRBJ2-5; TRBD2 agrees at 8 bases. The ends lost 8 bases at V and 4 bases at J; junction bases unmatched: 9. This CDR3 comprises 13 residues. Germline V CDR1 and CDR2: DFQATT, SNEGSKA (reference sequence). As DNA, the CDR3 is TGCAGTCCCGGGGGGGGCGGGGGAGAGACCCAGTACTTC. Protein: CSPGGGGGETQYF.

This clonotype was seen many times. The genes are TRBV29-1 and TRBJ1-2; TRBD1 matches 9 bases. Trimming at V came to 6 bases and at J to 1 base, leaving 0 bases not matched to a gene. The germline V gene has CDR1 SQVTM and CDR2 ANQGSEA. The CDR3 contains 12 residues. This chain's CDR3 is CSVDRGNYGYTF. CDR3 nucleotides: TGCAGCGTGGACAGGGGTAACTATGGCTACACCTTC.

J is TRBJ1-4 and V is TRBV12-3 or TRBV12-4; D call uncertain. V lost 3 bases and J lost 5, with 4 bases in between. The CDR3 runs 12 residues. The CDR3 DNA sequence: TGTGCCAGCAGTTTTTTCAATGAAAAACTGTTTTTT. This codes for CASSFFNEKLFF.

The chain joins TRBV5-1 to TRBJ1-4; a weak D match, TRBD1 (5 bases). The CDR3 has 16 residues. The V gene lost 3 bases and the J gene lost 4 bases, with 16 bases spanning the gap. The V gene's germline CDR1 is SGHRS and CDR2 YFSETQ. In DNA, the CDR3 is TGCGCCAGCAGCTCTAACGTAAGGGGCCGTAATGAAAAACTGTTTTTT. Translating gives CASSSNVRGRNEKLFF.

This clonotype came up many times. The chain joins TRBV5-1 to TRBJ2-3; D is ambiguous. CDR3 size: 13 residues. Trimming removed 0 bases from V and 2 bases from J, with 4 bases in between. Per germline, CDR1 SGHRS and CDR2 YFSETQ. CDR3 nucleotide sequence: TGCGCCAGCAGCTTGGTAACCACAGATACGCAGTATTTT. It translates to CASSLVTTDTQYF.

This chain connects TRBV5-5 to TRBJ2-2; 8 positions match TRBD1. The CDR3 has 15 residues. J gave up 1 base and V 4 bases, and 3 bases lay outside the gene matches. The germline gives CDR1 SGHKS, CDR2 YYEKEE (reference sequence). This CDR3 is CASSGGQVNTGELFF. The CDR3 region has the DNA TGTGCCAGCAGCGGGGGACAGGTGAACACCGGGGAGCTGTTTTTT.